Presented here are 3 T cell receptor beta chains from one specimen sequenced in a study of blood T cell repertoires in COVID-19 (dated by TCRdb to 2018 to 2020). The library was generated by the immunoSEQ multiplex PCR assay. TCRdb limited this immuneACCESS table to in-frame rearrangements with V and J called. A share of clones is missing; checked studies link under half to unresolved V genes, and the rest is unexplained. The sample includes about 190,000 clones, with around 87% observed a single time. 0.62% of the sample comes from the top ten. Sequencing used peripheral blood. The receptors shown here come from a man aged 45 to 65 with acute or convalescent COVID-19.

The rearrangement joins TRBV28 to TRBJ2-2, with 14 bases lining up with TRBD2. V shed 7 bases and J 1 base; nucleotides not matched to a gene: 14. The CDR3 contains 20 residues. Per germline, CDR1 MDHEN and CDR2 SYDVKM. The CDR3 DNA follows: TGTGCCAGCACCGGGACTAGCGGGAGCCCCCGCCTCTGGAACACCGGGGAGCTGTTTTTT. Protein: CASTGTSGSPRLWNTGELFF. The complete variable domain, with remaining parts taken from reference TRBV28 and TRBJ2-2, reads DVKVTQSSRYLVKRTGEKVFLECVQDMDHENMFWYRQDPGLGLRLIYFSYDVKMKEKGDIPEGYSVSREKKERFSLILESASTNQTSMYLCASTGTSGSPRLWNTGELFFGEGSRLTVL.

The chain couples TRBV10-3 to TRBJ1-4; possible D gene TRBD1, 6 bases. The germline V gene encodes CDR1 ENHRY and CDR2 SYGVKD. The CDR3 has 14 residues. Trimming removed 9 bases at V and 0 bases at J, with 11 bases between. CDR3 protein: CAIAGEATNEKLFF. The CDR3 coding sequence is TGTGCCATTGCAGGGGAAGCAACTAATGAAAAACTGTTTTTT.

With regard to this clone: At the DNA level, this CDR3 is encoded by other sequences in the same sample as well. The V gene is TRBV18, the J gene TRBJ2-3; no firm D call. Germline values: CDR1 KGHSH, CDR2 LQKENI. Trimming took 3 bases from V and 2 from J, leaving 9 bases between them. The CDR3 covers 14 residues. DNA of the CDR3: TGTGCCAGCTCACCGCTCCAGGACACAGATACGCAGTATTTT. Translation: CASSPLQDTDTQYF.